This entry concerns a single TCR beta chain. Antigen unknown. The sample comes from a study of cytomegalovirus exposure and HLA in healthy donors. Study-wide points: Listed as cytomegalovirus-associated were roughly 180 TCR beta chains. Later analysis reportedly placed an Asian-associated ancestry cluster below the roughly 690-donor mean in N-insertions.

Amplification used 60 Vbeta primers and 13 Jbeta primers. Using immunoSEQ multiplex PCR, the repertoire was profiled, and TCRdb retains in-frame clones only, with some absent. The sample comprises about 120,000 clones, about 75% of which are singletons, and roughly 3% rests with the top ten. CDR1 is LGHNA and CDR2 is YSLEER in the germline V gene. The CDR3 is 17 residues long. V was trimmed by 0 bases and J by 3 bases, leaving 16 bases between them. The material sequenced was PBMCs. The receptor's source is a woman aged 40 to 50 in good health and CMV-seropositive. The J gene is TRBJ2-3, the V gene TRBV4-3; perhaps TRBD2 as D (5 bases). The CDR3 here is CASSQDLVFSGTDTQYF. CDR3 nucleotide sequence: TGCGCCAGCAGCCAAGATTTAGTTTTCTCGGGAACAGATACGCAGTATTTT.